This T cell receptor beta chain was identified during a study of shared T cell receptors in the human thymus. TCRdb keeps only in-frame clones here, not all; method: immunoSEQ multiplex PCR. The sample lists about 380,000 clones; approximately 95% were seen once. The ends lost 5 bases at V and 0 bases at J; junction bases unmatched: 4. The CDR3 runs to 16 residues. The germline CDR1 and CDR2 sequences are SGHTA and FQGNSA. The chain combines TRBV7-2 with TRBJ1-2, with 12 bases matching TRBD1. The sequence came from a human donor. Sequences were obtained from thymocytes. CDR3 DNA: TGTGCCAGCAGCCCCGGGACAGGGGGCGCTAACTATGGCTACACCTTC. It is translated as CASSPGTGGANYGYTF.